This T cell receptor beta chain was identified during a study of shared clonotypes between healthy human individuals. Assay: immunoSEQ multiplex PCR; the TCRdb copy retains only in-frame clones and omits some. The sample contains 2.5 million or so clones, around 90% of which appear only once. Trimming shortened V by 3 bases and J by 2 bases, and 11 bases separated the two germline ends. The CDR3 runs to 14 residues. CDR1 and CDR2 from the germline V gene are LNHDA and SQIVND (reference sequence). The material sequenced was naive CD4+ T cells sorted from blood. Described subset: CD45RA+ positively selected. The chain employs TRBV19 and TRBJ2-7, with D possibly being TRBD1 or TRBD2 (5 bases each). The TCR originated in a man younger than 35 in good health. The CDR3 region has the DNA TGTGCCAGTAGTATGAGGGACCCTCCCTACGAGCAGTACTTC. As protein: CASSMRDPPYEQYF.